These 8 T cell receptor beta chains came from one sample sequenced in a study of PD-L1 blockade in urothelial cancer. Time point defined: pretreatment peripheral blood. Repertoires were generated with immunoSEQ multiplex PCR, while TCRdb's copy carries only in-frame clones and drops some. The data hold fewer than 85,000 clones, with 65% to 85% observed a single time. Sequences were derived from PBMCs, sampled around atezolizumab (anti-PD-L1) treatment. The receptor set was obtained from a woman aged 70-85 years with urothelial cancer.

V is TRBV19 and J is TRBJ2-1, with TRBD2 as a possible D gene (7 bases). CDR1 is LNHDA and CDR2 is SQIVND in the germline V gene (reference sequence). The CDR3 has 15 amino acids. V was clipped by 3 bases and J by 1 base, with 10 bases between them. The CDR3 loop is CASSMGGASYNEQFF. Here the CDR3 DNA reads TGTGCCAGTAGTATGGGGGGGGCTTCCTACAATGAGCAGTTCTTC.

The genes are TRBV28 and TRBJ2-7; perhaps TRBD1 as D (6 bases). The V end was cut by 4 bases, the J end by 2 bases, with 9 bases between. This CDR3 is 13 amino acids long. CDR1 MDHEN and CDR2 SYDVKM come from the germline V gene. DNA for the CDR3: TGTGCCAGCAGTTCCGGGACAACCTACGAGCAGTACTTC. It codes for CASSSGTTYEQYF. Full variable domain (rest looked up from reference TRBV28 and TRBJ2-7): DVKVTQSSRYLVKRTGEKVFLECVQDMDHENMFWYRQDPGLGLRLIYFSYDVKMKEKGDIPEGYSVSREKKERFSLILESASTNQTSMYLCASSSGTTYEQYFGPGTRLTVT.

The CDR3, as DNA: TGTGCCAGCAGAATCGTAGCCGGGGAGCTGTTTTTT. Its translation is CASRIVAGELFF. The chain recombines TRBV13 with TRBJ2-2; D not resolved. CDR3 length: 12 residues. Germline V gene sequence: CDR1 PRHDT, CDR2 FYEKMQ (reference sequence). Trimming stripped 6 bases from V and 6 bases from J, with 8 bases between.

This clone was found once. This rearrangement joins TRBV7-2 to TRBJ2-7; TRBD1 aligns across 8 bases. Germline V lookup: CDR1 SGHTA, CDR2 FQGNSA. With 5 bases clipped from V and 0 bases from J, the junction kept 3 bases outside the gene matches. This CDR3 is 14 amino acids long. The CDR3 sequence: CASSRTGSSYEQYF. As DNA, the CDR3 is TGTGCCAGCAGCAGGACAGGGAGCTCCTACGAGCAGTACTTC.

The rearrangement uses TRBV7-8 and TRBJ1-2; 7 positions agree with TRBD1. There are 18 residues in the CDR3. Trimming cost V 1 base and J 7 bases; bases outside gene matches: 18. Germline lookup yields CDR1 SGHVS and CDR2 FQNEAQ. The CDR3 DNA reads TGTGCCAGCAGCTTAGAAGTCTGGGACAGAAAATGGTCGGGTGGCTACACCTTC. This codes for CASSLEVWDRKWSGGYTF.

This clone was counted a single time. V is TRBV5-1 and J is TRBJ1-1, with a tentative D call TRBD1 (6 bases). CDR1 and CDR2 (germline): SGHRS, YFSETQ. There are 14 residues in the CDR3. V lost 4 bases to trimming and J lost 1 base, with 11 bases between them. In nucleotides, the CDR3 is TGCGCCAGCAGCACCGGGACATCGAACACTGAAGCTTTCTTT. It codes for CASSTGTSNTEAFF. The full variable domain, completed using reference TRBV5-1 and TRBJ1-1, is KAGVTQTPRYLIKTRGQQVTLSCSPISGHRSVSWYQQTPGQGLQFLFEYFSETQRNKGNFPGRFSGRQFSNSRSEMNVSTLELGDSALYLCASSTGTSNTEAFFGQGTRLTVV.

As DNA, the CDR3 is TGTGCCAGCAGTTTCGGGCGGGACCCGAGGACTGAAGCTTTCTTT. Its translation is CASSFGRDPRTEAFF. This chain uses TRBV27 with TRBJ1-1, with D possibly TRBD1 on 5 matching bases. V lost 3 bases, J lost 5 bases, and 16 bases lay in between. CDR1 and CDR2 (germline): MNHEY, SMNVEV (reference sequence). The CDR3 is 15 amino acids.

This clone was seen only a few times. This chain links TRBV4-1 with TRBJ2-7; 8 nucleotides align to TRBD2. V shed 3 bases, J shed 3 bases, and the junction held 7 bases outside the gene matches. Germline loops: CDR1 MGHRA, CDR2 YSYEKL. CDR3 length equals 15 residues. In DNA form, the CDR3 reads TGCGCCAGCAGCCAGAGGATAGCGGGATACTACGAGCAGTACTTC. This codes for CASSQRIAGYYEQYF.